The TCR beta chain under discussion was sequenced for a study of molecular identifiers for immune sequencing clone quantification. Whole-study results and caveats: Underestimation of highly expanded clone sizes could arise where identical TCR molecules share a barcode.

Researchers sorted naive CD8 T cells as cells that were CD8+CD4-CCR7+CD45RA+. The authors built bulk TCR libraries by previously described methods with listed TCR primers. From the PCR reads, TCRdb called clonotypes with MiXCR, one entry per CDR3 protein. The data contain 80,000 to 130,000 distinct CDR3 sequences, roughly a third of them singletons. With respect to this clonotype: The antigen is not known.

The receptor was isolated from a human donor in good health. Some libraries in this study had Jurkat cell RNA spiked in. Sequencing input: naive CD8+ T cells from blood, with Jurkat cell RNA spiked in. Subset described: FACS-sorted CD8+CD4-CCR7+CD45RA+ naive T cells.

CDR3: CASSLEQGRTDTQYF. The CDR3 bases are TGCGCCAGCAGCTTGGAACAGGGGAGGACAGATACGCAGTATTTT. This chain joins TRBV5-1 and TRBJ2-3; TRBD1 might be the D (7 bases). V was shortened by 0 bases and J by 3 bases, with 11 bases between the two germline ends. Germline values: CDR1 SGHRS, CDR2 YFSETQ. The CDR3 is made up of 15 amino acids. Together with reference TRBV5-1 and TRBJ2-3, the CDR3 gives the full variable domain: KAGVTQTPRYLIKTRGQQVTLSCSPISGHRSVSWYQQTPGQGLQFLFEYFSETQRNKGNFPGRFSGRQFSNSRSEMNVSTLELGDSALYLCASSLEQGRTDTQYFGPGTRLTVL.